This TCR beta chain appears in the sequencing data of a study of cytomegalovirus exposure and HLA in healthy donors. Study findings and constraints: In a later analysis, a missense DCLRE1C variant was linked to TCR beta V- and J-gene trimming.

Germline CDR1 SGDLS, CDR2 YYNGEE. Between the trimmed V and J ends, which lost 0 bases and 9 bases, there was a span of 11 bases. This CDR3 is built from 13 residues. The PCR used 60 Vbeta and 13 Jbeta primers. The table came from immunoSEQ multiplex PCR; TCRdb's copy has only in-frame clones and leaves some out. The sample has some 150,000 clones; 80% are singletons. Details on this clone: Antigen unknown.

The TCR comes from a woman in her thirties or forties in good health and CMV-seropositive. Sequenced sample: PBMCs. V and J are TRBV9 and TRBJ2-3; perhaps TRBD2 as D (6 bases). DNA of the CDR3: TGTGCCAGCAGCGTAGAACTAGCAGCCACGCAGTATTTT. Translated, it gives CASSVELAATQYF. Together with reference TRBV9 and TRBJ2-3, the CDR3 gives the full variable domain: DSGVTQTPKHLITATGQRVTLRCSPRSGDLSVYWYQQSLDQGLQFLIQYYNGEERAKGNILERFSAQQFPDLHSELNLSSLELGDSALYFCASSVELAATQYFGPGTRLTVL.